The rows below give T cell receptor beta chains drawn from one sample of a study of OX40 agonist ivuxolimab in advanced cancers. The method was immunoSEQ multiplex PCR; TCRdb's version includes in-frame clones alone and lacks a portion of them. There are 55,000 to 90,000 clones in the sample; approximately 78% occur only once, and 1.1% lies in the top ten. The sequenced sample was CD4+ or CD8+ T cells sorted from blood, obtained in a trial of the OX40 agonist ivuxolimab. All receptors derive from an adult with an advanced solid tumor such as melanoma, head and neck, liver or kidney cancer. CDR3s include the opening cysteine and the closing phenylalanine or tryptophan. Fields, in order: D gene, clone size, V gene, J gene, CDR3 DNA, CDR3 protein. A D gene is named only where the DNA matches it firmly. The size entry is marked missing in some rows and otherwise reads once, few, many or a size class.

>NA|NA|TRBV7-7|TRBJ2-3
TGTGCCAGCAGCCCGGGGATGGTTGCAGATACGCAGTATTTT
CASSPGMVADTQYF
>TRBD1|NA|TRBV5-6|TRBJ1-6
TGTGCCAGCAGCGCACAGGGGCCACAGGATTCACCCCTCCACTTT
CASSAQGPQDSPLHF
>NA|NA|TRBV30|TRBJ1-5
TGTGCCTGGAGTGAGGATATTAGCAATCAGCCCCAGCATTTT
CAWSEDISNQPQHF
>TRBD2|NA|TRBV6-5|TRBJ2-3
TGTGCCAGTCGCACTAGCGGGGGGGCCCGAGATACGCAGTATTTT
CASRTSGGARDTQYF
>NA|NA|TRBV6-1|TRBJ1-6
TGTGCCAGCAGTTGGGGGGACCTCAGACCCCTCCACTTT
CASSWGDLRPLHF
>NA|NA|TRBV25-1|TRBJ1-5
TGTGCCAGCAGTGAATATGGAGGAAATCAGCCCCAGCATTTT
CASSEYGGNQPQHF
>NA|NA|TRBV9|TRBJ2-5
TGTGCCAGCAGCCCCGGGGGACTGGTCCAAGAGACCCAGTACTTC
CASSPGGLVQETQYF
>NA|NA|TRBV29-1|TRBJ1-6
TGCAGCGTCCGCGATGGGGGGGCCCGTAATTCACCCCTCCACTTT
CSVRDGGARNSPLHF
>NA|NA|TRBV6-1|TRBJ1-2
TGTGCCAGCAGTCACCCTTACTATGGCTACACCTTC
CASSHPYYGYTF
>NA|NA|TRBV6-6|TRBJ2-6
TGTGCCAGCAGTCTCCGAGGCACTGGGGCCAACGTCCTGACTTTC
CASSLRGTGANVLTF
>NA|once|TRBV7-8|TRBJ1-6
TGTGCCAGCAGCTTAGTTAATTCACCCCTCCACTTT
CASSLVNSPLHF
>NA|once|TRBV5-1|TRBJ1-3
TGCGCCAGCAGCTTGGGACAAGGAGGGACCATATATTTT
CASSLGQGGTIYF
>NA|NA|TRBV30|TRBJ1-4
TGTGCCTGGAGTAAGGACTATAATGAAAAACTGTTTTTT
CAWSKDYNEKLFF
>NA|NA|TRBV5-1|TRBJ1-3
TGCGCCAGCAGTAAAAGGGTAGACGGAAACACCATATATTTT
CASSKRVDGNTIYF
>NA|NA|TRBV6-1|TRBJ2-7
TGTGCCAGCAGCAGACAGTACGGGCAGTACTTC
CASSRQYGQYF
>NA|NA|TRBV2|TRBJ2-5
TGTGCCAGCAAGCCAGCGTCGGCTGAGACCCAGTACTTC
CASKPASAETQYF
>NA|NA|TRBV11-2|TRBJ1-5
TGTGCCAGCAGCTTGAGGGGCGCGTCAAATAATCAGCCCCAGCATTTT
CASSLRGASNNQPQHF
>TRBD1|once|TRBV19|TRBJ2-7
TGTGCCAGTAGGTCCGGGACAGGGGAGCACGAGCAGTACTTC
CASRSGTGEHEQYF
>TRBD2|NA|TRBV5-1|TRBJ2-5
TGCGCCAGCAGCTTGACGGGGGGGCCGGAGACCCAGTACTTC
CASSLTGGPETQYF
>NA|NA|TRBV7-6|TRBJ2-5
TGTGCCAGCAGCCCTCGAGCGGGCGCGTCTCAGCAGTACTTC
CASSPRAGASQQYF
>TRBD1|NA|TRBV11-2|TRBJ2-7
TGTGCCAGCAGCTCGGACAGGGCTGACGAGCAGTACTTC
CASSSDRADEQYF
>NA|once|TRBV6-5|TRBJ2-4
TGTGCCAGCAGTTACTCGAGACAGGACCGTAAAAACATTCAGTACTTC
CASSYSRQDRKNIQYF
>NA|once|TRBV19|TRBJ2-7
TGTGCCAGTAGTATCGGGGGATCCTACGAGCAGTACTTC
CASSIGGSYEQYF
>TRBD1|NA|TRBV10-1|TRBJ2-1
TGCGCCAGCAAACCGGACAGGGGAAGGGATGAGCAGTTCTTC
CASKPDRGRDEQFF
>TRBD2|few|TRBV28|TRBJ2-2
TGTGCCATAAGGACTAGCGAAGTTGGTGGGACAACCGGGGAGCTGTTTTTT
CAIRTSEVGGTTGELFF
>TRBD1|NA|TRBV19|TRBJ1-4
TGTGCCAGTAGTAGCAGGGGGATGGATGAAAAACTGTTTTTT
CASSSRGMDEKLFF
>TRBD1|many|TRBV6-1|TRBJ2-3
TGTGCCAGCAGTGAAGCGGTACAGGGGGTAGGGACAGATACGCAGTATTTT
CASSEAVQGVGTDTQYF
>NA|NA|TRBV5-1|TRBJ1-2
TGCGCCAGCTCCAGGACAGCCGTTGGCTATGGCTACACCTTC
CASSRTAVGYGYTF
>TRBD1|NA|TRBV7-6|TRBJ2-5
TGTGCCAGCAGCTTAGCGGGGGGACAGGGAGGGAAGACCCAGTACTTC
CASSLAGGQGGKTQYF
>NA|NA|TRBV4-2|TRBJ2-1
TGTGCCAGCAGCCAAGAAAGGAATGAGCAGTTCTTC
CASSQERNEQFF
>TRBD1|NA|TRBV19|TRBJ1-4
TGTGCCAGTAGTAAGGGGACAGGAGAAAAACTGTTTTTT
CASSKGTGEKLFF
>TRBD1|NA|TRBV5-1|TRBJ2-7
TGCGCCAGCAGCCCCATGCGAGGACAGGTATCCTACGAGCAGTACTTC
CASSPMRGQVSYEQYF
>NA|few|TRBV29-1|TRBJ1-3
TGCAGCGTCTCGTTGGGGCCAGCCAGTGGAAACACCATATATTTT
CSVSLGPASGNTIYF
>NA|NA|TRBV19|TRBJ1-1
TGTGCCACCCTGCCGGGGGGGGTATCCACTGAAGCTTTCTTT
CATLPGGVSTEAFF
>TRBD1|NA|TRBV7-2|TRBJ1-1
TGTGCCAGCAGCCCGGGACAGGGAGGCACTGAAGCTTTCTTT
CASSPGQGGTEAFF
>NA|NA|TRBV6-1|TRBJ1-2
TGTGCCAGCAGTGAAATAGGGGCTGGCTACACCTTC
CASSEIGAGYTF
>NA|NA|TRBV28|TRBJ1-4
TGTGCCAGCAGTTTTCAGACAACTAATGAAAAACTGTTTTTT
CASSFQTTNEKLFF
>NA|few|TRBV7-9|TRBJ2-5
TGTGCCAGCAGCTCCTCCGTGTACCAAGAGACCCAGTACTTC
CASSSSVYQETQYF
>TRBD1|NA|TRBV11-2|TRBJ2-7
TGTGCCAGCAGCGGGGTATTAGGGACAGGTGGCCCCTACGAGCAGTACTTC
CASSGVLGTGGPYEQYF
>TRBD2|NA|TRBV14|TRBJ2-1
TGTGCCAGCAGCCAACCAAGTAGGACTAGCGGGGGGGTAAACTCCTACAATGAGCAGTTCTTC
CASSQPSRTSGGVNSYNEQFF
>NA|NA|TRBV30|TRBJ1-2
TGTGCCTGGAGAATTTGGCAGGGTGACTATGGCTACACCTTC
CAWRIWQGDYGYTF
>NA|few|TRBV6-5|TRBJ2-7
TGTGCCAGCAGTTACTCCCCTTCCGAGCAGTACTTC
CASSYSPSEQYF
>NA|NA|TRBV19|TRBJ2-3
TGTGCCAGTAGTATTGTTAGAGGGATAAGCACAGATACGCAGTATTTT
CASSIVRGISTDTQYF
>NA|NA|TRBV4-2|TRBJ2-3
TGTGCCAGCAGCCAAGATGGCGGGGGCACAGATACGCAGTATTTT
CASSQDGGGTDTQYF
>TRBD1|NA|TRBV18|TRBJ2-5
TGTGCCAGCTCACTCAGCAGGGGGGAGACCCAGTACTTC
CASSLSRGETQYF
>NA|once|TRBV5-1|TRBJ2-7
TGCGCCAGCAGCTTGAATCTGGGTGTTAGGACCTCCTACGAGCAGTACTTC
CASSLNLGVRTSYEQYF
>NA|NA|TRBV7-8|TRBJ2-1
TGTGCCAGCAGCTTACGCACAGGATCCTACAATGAGCAGTTCTTC
CASSLRTGSYNEQFF
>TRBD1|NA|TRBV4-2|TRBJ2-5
TGTGCCAGCAGCCTTGGAGTAGGACAGGGGGCGACCCAGTACTTC
CASSLGVGQGATQYF
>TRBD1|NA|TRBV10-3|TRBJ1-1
TGTGCCATCAGTGACGGGGACAGGGGATTCTTCGCTGAAGCTTTCTTT
CAISDGDRGFFAEAFF
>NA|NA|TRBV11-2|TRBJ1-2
TGTGCCAGCAGCGGAGACAGGTCAACGCAGGGCTACACCTTC
CASSGDRSTQGYTF
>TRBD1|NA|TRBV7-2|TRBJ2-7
TGTGCCAGCAGCTACCGGGACAGGAGTCCCTACGAGCAGTACTTC
CASSYRDRSPYEQYF
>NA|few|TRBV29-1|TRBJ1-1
TGCAGCTTCTGGGGGCAGGTCGGAAGCACTGAAGCTTTCTTT
CSFWGQVGSTEAFF
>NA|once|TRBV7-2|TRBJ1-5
TGTGCCAGCAGCCTAGAGCAAATAAATCAGCCCCAGCATTTT
CASSLEQINQPQHF
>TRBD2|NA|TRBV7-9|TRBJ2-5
TGTGCCAGCAGCTTCGTTCCGGGACTAGCGGGGGGGGAGACCCAGTACTTC
CASSFVPGLAGGETQYF
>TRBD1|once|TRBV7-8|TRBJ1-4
TGTGCCAGCAGCAAGTTCAGTGTCGCAGGGGGATCAGAAAAACTGTTTTTT
CASSKFSVAGGSEKLFF
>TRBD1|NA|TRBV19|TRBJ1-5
TGTGCCAGTAGTCCCCTCCAGGGTAGGCGGCATACCAGGGGGCGCGGACAGCCCCAGCATTTT
CASSPLQGRRHTRGRGQPQHF
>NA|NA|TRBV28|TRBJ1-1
TGTGCCAGCAGTTTGCTTGTGCATTTTAAGGTGGGGGGTCTGAACACTGAAGCTTTCTTT
CASSLLVHFKVGGLNTEAFF